Listed below are T cell receptor beta chains from one sample, sequenced in a study of T cells after yellow fever vaccination. MiXCR, run by TCRdb on the 5' RACE reads, gives a single entry per CDR3 protein. The sample records approximately 74,000 distinct CDR3 sequences, approximately 6.5% being singletons. Sequencing used CD8+ T cells sorted from PBMCs, obtained 4 to 6 days after the first yellow fever vaccination. These receptors all stem from a man aged 18 to 29 who received the YFV17D yellow fever vaccine. The CDR3 runs from the conserved cysteine through the conserved F or W. D genes are given only for firm matches. Rows give clone size only sometimes, using once, few, many, or a class for an expanded clone.

d_call | j_call | cdr3_length | v_call | clone_size | cdr3_aa | cdr3_nt
NA | TRBJ2-3 | 12 | TRBV11-2 | NA | CASSLAQDTQYF | TGTGCCAGCAGCTTAGCCCAGGATACGCAGTATTTT
NA | TRBJ1-1 | 13 | TRBV7-9 | few | CASSLEKNTEAFF | TGTGCCAGCAGCTTAGAGAAGAACACTGAAGCTTTCTTT
NA | TRBJ2-5 | 18 | TRBV11-2 | few | CASSSSQIPGLHQETQYF | TGTGCCAGCAGCTCGTCCCAAATCCCGGGACTTCACCAAGAGACCCAGTACTTC
TRBD1 | TRBJ2-2 | 19 | TRBV28 | NA | CASSLLQGAIVVWDGELFF | TGTGCCAGCAGTTTACTACAGGGGGCGATCGTGGTTTGGGACGGGGAGCTGTTTTTT
TRBD2 | TRBJ2-7 | 15 | TRBV12-3/TRBV12-4 | NA | CASSPGGGHSYEQYF | TGTGCCAGCAGTCCCGGCGGGGGGCACTCCTACGAGCAGTACTTC
TRBD1 | TRBJ1-1 | 15 | TRBV27 | NA | CASSSQGFVNTEAFF | TGTGCCAGCAGTTCACAGGGGTTTGTGAACACTGAAGCTTTCTTT
NA | TRBJ1-1 | 12 | TRBV5-6 | many | CASSLGGPEAFF | TGTGCCAGCAGCCTGGGGGGACCTGAAGCTTTCTTT
TRBD1 | TRBJ2-3 | 10 | TRBV29-1 | few | CSADREIGNF | TGCAGCGCCGACAGGGAGATCGGAAATTTT
NA | TRBJ2-7 | 12 | TRBV12-3/TRBV12-4 | NA | CASSLGRGEQYF | TGTGCCAGCAGTTTGGGCCGGGGCGAGCAGTACTTC
TRBD1 | TRBJ2-2 | 17 | TRBV5-5 | few | CASSPYKTGSNTGELFF | TGTGCCAGCAGCCCATACAAGACAGGGTCGAACACCGGGGAGCTGTTTTTT
TRBD1 | TRBJ2-1 | 13 | TRBV4-3 | many | CASSQGQYNEQFF | TGCGCCAGCAGCCAGGGACAGTACAATGAGCAGTTCTTC
NA | TRBJ2-1 | 16 | TRBV5-1 | many | CASIPTGQGGNHEQFF | TGCGCCAGCATCCCCACGGGGCAGGGAGGTAATCATGAGCAGTTCTTC
NA | TRBJ1-1 | 15 | TRBV19 | few | CASKAASRGNTEAFF | TGTGCCAGCAAAGCCGCTTCAAGGGGGAACACTGAAGCTTTCTTT
TRBD2 | TRBJ2-5 | 19 | TRBV4-2 | few | CASSQDRTSGASAQETQYF | TGTGCCAGCAGCCAAGATAGGACTAGCGGGGCCTCGGCCCAAGAGACCCAGTACTTC